This section outlines one T cell receptor (beta chain) sequence together with its context. Its cognate antigen is unknown. From germline, CDR1 is SQVTM and CDR2 ANQGSEA. The CDR3 has 10 amino acids. With 3 bases removed from V and 7 bases from J, the gap between germline ends came to 4 bases. The authors gated naive CD8 T cells as CD8+CD4-CCR7+CD45RA+ for sorting. TCRdb reanalysed the PCR reads using MiXCR and keeps one entry per CDR3 protein. The sample contains about 510,000 distinct CDR3 sequences, about 26% of which appear only once. This sample was included in a study of molecular identifiers for immune sequencing clone quantification. Study observations and caveats: Clones that had above 20 RNA copies took up over 98% of effector molecules but under 1% in naive cells.

This clonotype was sampled from a human donor in good health. Some libraries in this study had Jurkat cell RNA spiked in. The material sequenced was naive CD8+ T cells from blood, with Jurkat cell RNA spiked in. Indicated subset: FACS-sorted CD8+CD4-CCR7+CD45RA+ naive T cells. The chain recombines TRBV29-1 with TRBJ2-1; D is unclear. The CDR3 nucleotides are TGCAGCGTTGAGGTGAATGAGCAGTTCTTC. Translated: CSVEVNEQFF.